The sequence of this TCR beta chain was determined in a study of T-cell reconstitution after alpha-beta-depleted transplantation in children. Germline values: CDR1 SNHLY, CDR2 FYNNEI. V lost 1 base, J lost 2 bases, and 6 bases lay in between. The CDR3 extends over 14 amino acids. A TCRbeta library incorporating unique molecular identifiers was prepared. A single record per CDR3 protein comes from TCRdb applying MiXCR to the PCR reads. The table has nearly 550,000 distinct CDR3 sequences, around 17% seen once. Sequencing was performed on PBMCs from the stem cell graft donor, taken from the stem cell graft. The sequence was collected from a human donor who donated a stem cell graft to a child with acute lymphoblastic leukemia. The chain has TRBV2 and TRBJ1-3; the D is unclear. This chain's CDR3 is CASSEGQAGNTIYF. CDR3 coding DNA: TGTGCCAGCAGTGAAGGGCAGGCTGGAAACACCATATATTTT.